This T cell receptor beta chain was documented in a study of cytomegalovirus exposure and HLA in healthy donors. Germline CDR1 is MNHNY and CDR2 is SVGAGI (reference sequence). The CDR3 totals 16 residues. V lost 4 bases and J lost 4, with 19 bases in between. Use of 60 Vbeta and 13 Jbeta primers characterized the PCR. Method: immunoSEQ multiplex PCR; TCRdb's copy keeps in-frame clones and lacks some. The profile covers some 190,000 clones, with less than 90% appearing a single time and less than 0.4% taken by the ten largest. The specimen sequenced was PBMCs. This clonotype originated in a woman in her 30s in good health and CMV-seronegative. The chain uses TRBV6-6 and TRBJ2-5, with a weak D call TRBD2 (5 bases). CDR3 protein: CASSSPSSGGGETQYF. In nucleotides, the CDR3 is TGTGCCAGCAGTTCCCCGAGTAGTGGAGGTGGAGAGACCCAGTACTTC.